One and the same sample provided the 25 T cell receptor beta chains below, sequenced in a study of vaccination and CD4 T cells after COVID-19. As for time point: late sampling 161 to 241 days after vaccination in a few convalescent patients. Treatment here: roughly 10-day PBMC culture with coronavirus spike peptide pools or control peptides (ViraFEST assay). No antigen has been identified for these receptors. An Oncomine TCR Beta short-read assay was used to sequence the DNA from cultured CD4+ T cells. TCRdb passed the PCR reads through MiXCR, listing each CDR3 protein once. The sample gives about 22,000 distinct CDR3 sequences, more than 30% of which show up once; 30% is in the top ten. Sequences were derived from CD4+ T cells from blood, cultured in vitro, sampled about 7 months after SARS-CoV-2 vaccination. All receptors come from a human donor who had recovered from COVID-19.

About this clonotype itself: A much larger clone differs by one base, so this may be a read error. The chain combines TRBV5-4 with TRBJ2-5; 7 positions match TRBD2. This CDR3 contains 15 residues. Germline loops: CDR1 SGHNT, CDR2 YYREEE (reference sequence). The CDR3 coding sequence is TGTGCCAGCAGCCGAAGACTAGCCGATCAAGGGACCCAGTACTTC. Protein sequence: CASSRRLADQGTQYF.

This clonotype was observed a handful of times. The chain uses TRBV11-2 and TRBJ1-5, with D perhaps TRBD1 (5 bases). CDR3 length: 13 residues. Trimming shortened V by 7 bases and J by 3 bases, and 10 bases separated the two germline ends. Germline-derived CDR1 and CDR2 are SGHAT and FQNNGV. This CDR3 is CASTPGPNQPQHF. The CDR3 DNA follows: TGTGCCAGCACCCCGGGGCCCAATCAGCCCCAGCATTTT.

This clonotype came up a few times. The chain combines TRBV7-9 with TRBJ1-2; TRBD1 matches 7 bases. The CDR3 consists of 17 residues. V trimming: 5 bases; J trimming: 6 bases; junction bases outside the gene matches: 18. Germline V gene data show CDR1 as SEHNR and CDR2 as FQNEAQ (reference sequence). This CDR3 is CASSPSLLRQGRDGYTF. Written as DNA, the CDR3 is TGTGCCAGCAGCCCTAGCCTCTTACGACAGGGAAGGGATGGCTACACCTTC.

This clonotype has just a few counts. The CDR3 loop reads CASSHNLLGQGPDTQYF. CDR3 bases: TGTGCCAGCAGCCATAACCTCTTGGGACAGGGGCCAGATACGCAGTATTTT. The V and J genes are TRBV7-2 and TRBJ2-3, with TRBD1 matching over 10 bases. V lost 5 bases and J lost 4; bases outside the gene matches: 12. The germline V gene has CDR1 SGHTA and CDR2 FQGNSA. The CDR3 contains 17 residues.

This chain connects TRBV19 to TRBJ1-1, with D perhaps matching TRBD1 (6 bases). CDR3 length: 14 residues. Trimming pared 3 bases from V and 4 bases from J, leaving 12 bases between. Germline V gene data show CDR1 as LNHDA and CDR2 as SQIVND (reference sequence). CDR3: CASSMQGIITEAFF. Written as DNA, the CDR3 is TGTGCCAGTAGTATGCAGGGGATTATCACTGAAGCTTTCTTT.

This clonotype was counted between two and nine times. The chain joins TRBV7-3 to TRBJ1-2; D gene uncertain. With 2 bases removed from V and 3 bases from J, the gap between germline ends came to 13 bases. The CDR3 extends over 15 amino acids. CDR1 is SGHTA and CDR2 is FQGTGA in the germline V gene. The CDR3 DNA follows: TGTGCCAGCAGCTTAGTGGGTGGGGAGTACTATGGCTACACCTTC. Translating it yields CASSLVGGEYYGYTF. Combining the CDR3 with reference TRBV7-3 and TRBJ1-2 gives the whole variable domain GAGVSQTPSNKVTEKGKYVELRCDPISGHTALYWYRQSLGQGPEFLIYFQGTGAADDSGLPNDRFFAVRPEGSVSTLKIQRTERGDSAVYLCASSLVGGEYYGYTFGSGTRLTVV.

V and J are TRBV20-1 and TRBJ2-3; the match to TRBD2 covers 9 bases. Trimming took 3 bases from V and 1 from J; bases not matched to a gene: 8. Germline CDR1 reads DFQATT; CDR2 reads SNEGSKA (reference sequence). This CDR3 comprises 16 residues. The CDR3 sequence is CSASFAGGPGTDTQYF. In nucleotides, the CDR3 is TGCAGTGCTAGTTTTGCGGGAGGGCCGGGCACAGATACGCAGTATTTT.

In this sample, this clonotype turned up a few times. This chain joins TRBV20-1 and TRBJ1-1; D gene ambiguous. The CDR3 totals 13 residues. The V and J ends lost 6 bases and 8 bases respectively, with 19 bases between them. Germline-derived CDR1 and CDR2 are DFQATT and SNEGSKA (reference sequence). The CDR3 region has the DNA TGCAGTGCCGACGCACCATCATTTCAAGAAGCTTTCTTT. Translated: CSADAPSFQEAFF.

With respect to this clonotype: Mismatch with germline at one junction end may stem from a read error. J is TRBJ2-5 and V is TRBV7-6, with 7 bases fitting TRBD1. This CDR3 is 14 amino acids long. The germline V gene encodes CDR1 SGHVS and CDR2 FNYEAQ. CDR3 nucleotides: TGTGCTAGCAGCTTAGGCTCAGGGGGTGAGACCCAGTACTTC. It specifies CASSLGSGGETQYF.

This rearrangement joins TRBV24-1 to TRBJ2-2; D is unclear. CDR1 and CDR2 from the germline V gene are KGHDR and SFDVKD. Trimming cost V 6 bases and J 2 bases, with 9 bases left between them. The CDR3 runs to 14 residues. DNA of the CDR3: TGTGCCACCAGTTCCCCAGATAACACCGGGGAGCTGTTTTTT. The encoded protein is CATSSPDNTGELFF.

The CDR3 DNA follows: TGCAGTGCTAGATCCCGACGGGACAGATACAATGAGCAGTTCTTC. Its translation: CSARSRRDRYNEQFF. V and J are TRBV20-1 and TRBJ2-1; 7 bases map to TRBD1. Germline-derived CDR1 and CDR2 are DFQATT and SNEGSKA (reference sequence). The CDR3 is made up of 15 amino acids. Trimming at V came to 2 bases and at J to 4 bases, leaving 8 bases not matched to a gene.

The V gene is TRBV6-1, the J gene TRBJ1-5; D not certain. Germline V gene sequence: CDR1 MNHNS, CDR2 SASEGT. Between the trimmed V and J ends, which lost 1 base and 2 bases, there was a span of 9 bases. CDR3 size: 15 residues. CDR3 residues: CASSEVVGGNQPQHF. CDR3 bases: TGTGCCAGCAGTGAAGTAGTGGGAGGCAATCAGCCCCAGCATTTT.

This clonotype was seen a few times. The J gene is TRBJ2-3, the V gene TRBV7-2; 7 bases are shared with TRBD1. The V and J ends lost 0 bases and 3 bases, in that order; junction bases with no gene match: 6. The CDR3 loop spans 16 amino acids. CDR1 is SGHTA and CDR2 is FQGNSA in the germline V gene. Here the CDR3 reads CASSLARGQPTDTQYF. As DNA, the CDR3 is TGTGCCAGCAGCTTAGCCAGGGGACAGCCTACAGATACGCAGTATTTT.

This clonotype has only a few counts. This chain uses TRBV7-3 with TRBJ1-1; D is undetermined. Germline V gene lookup returns CDR1 SGHTA and CDR2 FQGTGA. Trimming took off 0 bases at V and 3 bases at J, with 5 bases between the two ends. The CDR3 covers 13 residues. CDR3 sequence reads: CASSLTEDTEAFF. The CDR3 DNA follows: TGTGCCAGCAGCTTAACGGAAGACACTGAAGCTTTCTTT.

This clonotype was seen a few times. This chain connects TRBV20-1 to TRBJ1-5; D not certain. The V gene's germline CDR1 is DFQATT and CDR2 SNEGSKA (reference sequence). The CDR3 has 17 amino acids. V was cut by 6 bases and J by 1 base, with 22 bases left in between. CDR3 sequence reads: CSASGRQAGISNQPQHF. The CDR3 nucleotides are TGCAGTGCGAGCGGTCGGCAGGCCGGGATAAGCAATCAGCCCCAGCATTTT.

This clonotype was seen only a few times. The chain is built from TRBV6-1 and TRBJ2-1, with D perhaps being TRBD1 or TRBD2 (5 bases each). V lost 8 bases, J lost 6 bases, and 20 bases lay in between. The CDR3 loop spans 15 amino acids. Germline V lookup: CDR1 MNHNS, CDR2 SASEGT. This CDR3 reads CASVNGRGLANEQFF. CDR3 nucleotide sequence: TGTGCCAGCGTTAATGGAAGGGGTCTAGCCAATGAGCAGTTCTTC.

The rearrangement links TRBV2 to TRBJ2-5, with a tentative D call TRBD2 (7 bases). The CDR3 sequence is 13 residues long. Germline V lookup: CDR1 SNHLY, CDR2 FYNNEI. The V and J ends lost 6 bases and 2 bases respectively, with 10 bases between them. Here the CDR3 DNA reads TGTGCCAGCAGGGGGGGGGCACAAGAGACCCAGTACTTC. It specifies CASRGGAQETQYF.

This clonotype was seen more than once but under ten times. The chain uses TRBV15 and TRBJ2-1; the D gene is possibly TRBD2 (5 bases). Between the trimmed V and J ends, which lost 3 bases and 8 bases, there was a span of 11 bases. Germline lookup yields CDR1 LNHNV and CDR2 YYDKDF (reference sequence). This CDR3 comprises 13 residues. The CDR3 DNA is TGTGCCACCAGCAGGGACGAGGGCTATGAGCAGTTCTTC. It specifies CATSRDEGYEQFF.

This clonotype was picked up a small number of times. This chain uses TRBV7-8 with TRBJ1-6, with 7 positions matching TRBD1. V lost 2 bases to trimming and J lost 7 bases; unmatched junction nucleotides: 5. CDR1 SGHVS and CDR2 FQNEAQ come from the germline V gene. The CDR3 is made up of 15 amino acids. The DNA for the CDR3 is TGTGCCAGCAGCTTACCCCAGACAGGGAATTCACCCCTCCACTTT. This gives the protein CASSLPQTGNSPLHF.

This clonotype was counted a few times. J is TRBJ1-2 and V is TRBV21-1; no DNA check was done on the table's D call, TRBD1. TRBV21-1 is assigned pseudogene status. This CDR3 spans 15 amino acids. Written as DNA, the CDR3 is TGTGCCAGCAGCAAATGCGACAGGGAGAGGGGTGGCTACACCTTC. Protein product: CASSKCDRERGGYTF.

The rearrangement joins TRBV6-1 to TRBJ2-4; 8 positions agree with TRBD2. V shed 6 bases, J shed 8 bases, and the junction held 6 bases outside the gene matches. From germline, CDR1 is MNHNS and CDR2 SASEGT. The CDR3 length is 13 residues. CDR3 loop: CASSSGGGYIQYF. DNA of the CDR3: TGTGCCAGCAGCTCGGGAGGGGGGTACATTCAGTACTTC.

The V and J genes are TRBV20-1 and TRBJ2-1, with D possibly matching TRBD2 (6 bases). This CDR3 has 15 amino acids. The V and J ends lost 2 bases and 4 bases respectively, with 15 bases between them. Germline V CDR1 and CDR2: DFQATT, SNEGSKA (reference sequence). CDR3 bases: TGCAGTGCTAGACACCGGCTAGGGAGGTACAATGAGCAGTTCTTC. It encodes CSARHRLGRYNEQFF.

This chain links TRBV6-1 with TRBJ2-2; D may be TRBD2 (7 bases). V lost 2 bases, J lost 4 bases, and 14 bases lay in between. Per germline, CDR1 MNHNS and CDR2 SASEGT. The CDR3 runs 16 residues. DNA for the CDR3: TGTGCCAGCAGTGAATATGGGGGAGGGGGCACCGGGGAGCTGTTTTTT. Protein product: CASSEYGGGGTGELFF.

CDR3 nucleotides: TGTGCCAGCAGTTTGAGTGGGGGGGGGGCCGGGGTCACAGATACGCAGTATTTT. Residues: CASSLSGGGAGVTDTQYF. This sequence joins TRBV27 and TRBJ2-3; possible D gene TRBD2, 7 bases. V was trimmed by 3 bases and J by 2 bases, leaving 21 bases between them. The CDR3 length is 18 residues. In germline, CDR1 is MNHEY, CDR2 SMNVEV (reference sequence).

The sample holds a few counts of this clonotype. This chain links TRBV27 with TRBJ1-1; 8 bases align to TRBD1. The CDR3 has 14 residues. The germline V gene has CDR1 MNHEY and CDR2 SMNVEV (reference sequence). The trim removed 4 bases at V and 10 bases at J, leaving 11 bases unmatched. CDR3 DNA: TGTGCCAGCAGTTCCTCGACAGGGGCGGGGAGAGCTTTCTTT. Translation: CASSSSTGAGRAFF.